This T cell receptor (beta chain) stems from a study of blood T cells in healthy people across ages. A second PCR, run for about 7 to 11 cycles, used a sample-barcoded 5' primer plus a J-beta primer mix. From the 5' RACE reads, TCRdb called clonotypes with MiXCR, one entry per CDR3 protein. The sample holds 1.4 million to 1.5 million distinct CDR3 sequences; about 43% are singletons and the top ten take roughly 7.9%. This CDR3 region has 17 residues. V gave up 0 bases and J gave up 2 bases, with 14 bases separating them. The V gene's germline CDR1 is SGHRS and CDR2 YFSETQ. The TCR comes from a young woman in good health. The chain joins TRBV5-1 to TRBJ2-2; a weak D match, TRBD1 (5 bases). Specimen: blood. CDR3 bases: TGCGCCAGCAGCTTGGAGTGGGGCAGGCCTAACACCGGGGAGCTGTTTTTT. It translates to CASSLEWGRPNTGELFF.